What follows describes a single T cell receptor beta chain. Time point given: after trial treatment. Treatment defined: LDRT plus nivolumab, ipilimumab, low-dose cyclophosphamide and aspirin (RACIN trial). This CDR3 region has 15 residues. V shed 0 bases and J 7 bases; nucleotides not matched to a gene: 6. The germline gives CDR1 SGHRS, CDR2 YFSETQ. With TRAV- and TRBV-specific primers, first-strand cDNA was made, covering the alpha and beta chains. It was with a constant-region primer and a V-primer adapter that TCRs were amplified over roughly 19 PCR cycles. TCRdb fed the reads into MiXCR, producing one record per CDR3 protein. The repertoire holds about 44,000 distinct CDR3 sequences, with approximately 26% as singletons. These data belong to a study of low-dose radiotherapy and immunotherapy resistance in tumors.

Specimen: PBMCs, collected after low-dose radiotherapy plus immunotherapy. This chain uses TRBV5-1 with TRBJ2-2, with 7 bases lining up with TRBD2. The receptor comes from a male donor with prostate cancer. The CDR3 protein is CASSLDGRRSGELFF. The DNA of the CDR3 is TGCGCCAGCAGCTTGGACGGGAGGAGGAGCGGGGAGCTGTTTTTT.